A selection of T cell receptor beta chains follows, all from one sample in a study of blood T cell repertoires in COVID-19. Clones were read by immunoSEQ multiplex PCR, and TCRdb kept only the in-frame ones, dropping some. The table lists about 140,000 clones, around 83% of them singletons. The sample was peripheral blood. Every receptor here comes from a human donor in a cohort sampled during active COVID-19. Each CDR3 is given with its conserved first and last residue. A D gene is named only where the DNA matches it firmly. Only part of the rows carry a size: once, few, many, or a class if the clone is expanded.

V	J	length	D	size	CDR3	DNA
TRBV5-1	TRBJ2-5	15	.	.	CASSSLTGRQETQYF	TGCGCCAGCAGCTCCCTCACAGGGCGCCAAGAGACCCAGTACTTC
TRBV27	TRBJ2-1	15	TRBD2	.	CASTQGTSGSLEQFF	TGTGCCAGCACACAAGGGACTAGCGGGAGTCTTGAGCAGTTCTTC
TRBV20-1	TRBJ1-6	15	TRBD1	.	CSASPQGAGNSPLHF	TGCAGTGCTAGTCCCCAGGGGGCTGGTAATTCACCCCTCCACTTT
TRBV27	TRBJ2-7	13	.	once	CASSLSRSYEQYF	TGTGCCAGCAGTTTATCCAGATCCTACGAGCAGTACTTC
TRBV5-1	TRBJ2-2	15	TRBD2	.	CASSLQVTSGGELFF	TGCGCCAGCAGCTTGCAGGTGACTAGCGGCGGGGAGCTGTTTTTT
TRBV19	TRBJ1-6	16	TRBD1	.	CASSISPGTGGSPLHF	TGTGCCAGTAGTATCAGCCCCGGGACAGGGGGCTCACCCCTCCACTTT
TRBV10-3	TRBJ2-2	16	TRBD2	.	CAISEIAGVGTGELFF	TGTGCCATCAGTGAGATAGCGGGAGTCGGCACCGGGGAGCTGTTTTTT
TRBV5-1	TRBJ2-2	18	TRBD2	.	CASSLGGLAAPNTGELFF	TGCGCCAGCAGCTTGGGTGGACTAGCGGCCCCGAACACCGGGGAGCTGTTTTTT
TRBV27	TRBJ2-4	19	TRBD1	.	CASSSTRQGLGEAKNIQYF	TGTGCCAGCAGTTCTACTCGACAGGGGCTGGGAGAGGCCAAAAACATTCAGTACTTC
TRBV11-3	TRBJ1-1	15	TRBD1	.	CASSLGQGMHTEAFF	TGTGCCAGCAGCTTAGGACAGGGTATGCACACTGAAGCTTTCTTT